This TCR beta chain was captured in a study of CD8+CD57+ T cells in acquired aplastic anemia. Study results and caveats: Between patients and controls, over 25 CD8+ CDR3 sequences were found in common.

CDR1 is SGDLS and CDR2 is YYNGEE in the germline V gene. Trimming cost V 7 bases and J 0 bases, with 13 bases left between them. This CDR3 contains 15 residues. Genomic DNA served as template for TCR beta VDJ and CDR3 profiling. TCRdb called the reads again in MiXCR, with one record for every CDR3 protein. Of 250,000 to 300,000 distinct CDR3 sequences detected, 45% to 70% appear once; the ten largest clones hold approximately 8.2%. On this clonotype itself: As yet, its antigen is unknown.

The sequenced sample consisted of sorted CD4+, CD8+, or CD8+CD57+ T cells (not recorded which) from PBMCs. The chain has TRBV9 and TRBJ1-4; no clear D gene. The clonotype originates from a human donor with severe aplastic anemia or a healthy control (not recorded which). In DNA, the CDR3 is TGTGCCAGCTCGGCAACAAGTGCAACTAATGAAAAACTGTTTTTT. Translating it yields CASSATSATNEKLFF.